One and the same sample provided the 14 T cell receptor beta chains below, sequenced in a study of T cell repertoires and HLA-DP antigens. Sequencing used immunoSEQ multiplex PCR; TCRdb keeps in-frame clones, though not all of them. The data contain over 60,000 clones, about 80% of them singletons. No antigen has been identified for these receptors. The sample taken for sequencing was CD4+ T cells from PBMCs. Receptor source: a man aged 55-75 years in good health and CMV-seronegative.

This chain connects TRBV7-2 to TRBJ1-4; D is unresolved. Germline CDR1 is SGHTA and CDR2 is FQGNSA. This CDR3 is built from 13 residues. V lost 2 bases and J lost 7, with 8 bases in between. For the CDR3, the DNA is TGTGCCAGCAGCTTACCGGCGACTGAAAAACTGTTTTTT. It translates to CASSLPATEKLFF.

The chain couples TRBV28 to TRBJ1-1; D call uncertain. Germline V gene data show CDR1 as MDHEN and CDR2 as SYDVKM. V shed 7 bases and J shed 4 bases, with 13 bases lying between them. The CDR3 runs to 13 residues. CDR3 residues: CASTRSLGTEAFF. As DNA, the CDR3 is TGTGCCAGCACGAGGTCCCTGGGCACTGAAGCTTTCTTT. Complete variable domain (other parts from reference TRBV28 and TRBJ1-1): DVKVTQSSRYLVKRTGEKVFLECVQDMDHENMFWYRQDPGLGLRLIYFSYDVKMKEKGDIPEGYSVSREKKERFSLILESASTNQTSMYLCASTRSLGTEAFFGQGTRLTVV.

The CDR3: CASSQSYRVGYTF. The DNA of the CDR3 is TGCGCCAGCAGTCAATCCTACAGGGTGGGCTACACCTTC. The rearrangement joins TRBV23-1 to TRBJ1-2; perhaps TRBD1 as D (6 bases). TRBV23-1 is assigned to the ORF class and has an uncertain function. Trimming pared 0 bases from V and 8 bases from J, leaving 10 bases between. CDR3 length: 13 residues.

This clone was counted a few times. The CDR3 sequence: CASSVAADYGQPQHF. The DNA for the CDR3 is TGTGCCAGCAGCGTAGCGGCAGATTATGGACAGCCCCAGCATTTT. The gene calls are TRBV9 and TRBJ1-5; D gene unclear. The germline CDR1 and CDR2 sequences are SGDLS and YYNGEE. V lost 0 bases and J lost 7, with 14 bases in between. There are 15 residues in the CDR3.

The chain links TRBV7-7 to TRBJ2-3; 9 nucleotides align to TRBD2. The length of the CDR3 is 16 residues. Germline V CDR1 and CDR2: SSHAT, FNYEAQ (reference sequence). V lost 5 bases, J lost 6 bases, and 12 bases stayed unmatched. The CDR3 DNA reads TGTGCCAGCAGCGTCGGGGTAGCGGGGGCGGGGGATACGCAGTATTTT. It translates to CASSVGVAGAGDTQYF.

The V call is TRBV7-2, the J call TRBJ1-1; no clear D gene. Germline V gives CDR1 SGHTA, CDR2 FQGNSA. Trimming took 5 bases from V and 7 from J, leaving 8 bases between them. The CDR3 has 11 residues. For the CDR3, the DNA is TGTGCCAGCAGCGAAAATAGTGAAGCTTTCTTT. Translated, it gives CASSENSEAFF.

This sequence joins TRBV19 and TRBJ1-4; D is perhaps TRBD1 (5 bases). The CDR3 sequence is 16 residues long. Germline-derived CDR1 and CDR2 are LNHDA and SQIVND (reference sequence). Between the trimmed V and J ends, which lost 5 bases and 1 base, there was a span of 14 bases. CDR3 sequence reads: CASSPPWGGTNEKLFF. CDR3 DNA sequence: TGTGCCAGTAGTCCGCCGTGGGGCGGAACTAATGAAAAACTGTTTTTT.

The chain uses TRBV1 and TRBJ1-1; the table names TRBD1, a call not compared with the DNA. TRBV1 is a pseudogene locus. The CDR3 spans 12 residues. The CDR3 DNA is TGCACCAACTCGAAGGGGGACACTGAAGCTTTCTTT. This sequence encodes CTNSKGDTEAFF.

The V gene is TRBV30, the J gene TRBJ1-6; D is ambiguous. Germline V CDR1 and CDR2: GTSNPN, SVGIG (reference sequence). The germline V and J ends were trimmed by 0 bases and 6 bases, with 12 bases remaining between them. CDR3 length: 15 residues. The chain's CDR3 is CAWSVPGPSNSPLHF. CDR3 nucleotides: TGTGCCTGGAGTGTACCCGGGCCCTCTAATTCACCCCTCCACTTT.

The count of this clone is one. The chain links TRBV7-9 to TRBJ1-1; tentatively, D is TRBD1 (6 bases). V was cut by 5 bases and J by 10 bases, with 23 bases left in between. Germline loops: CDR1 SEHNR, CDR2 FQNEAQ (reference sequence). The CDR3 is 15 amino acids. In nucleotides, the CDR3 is TGTGCCAGCAGCCAGGGGAGGGACCACCTTCGGGGAGCTTTCTTT. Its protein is CASSQGRDHLRGAFF.

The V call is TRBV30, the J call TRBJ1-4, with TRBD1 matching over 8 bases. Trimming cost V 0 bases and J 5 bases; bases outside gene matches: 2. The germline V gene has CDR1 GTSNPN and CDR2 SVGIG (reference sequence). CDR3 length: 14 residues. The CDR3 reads CAWSVQGGNEKLFF. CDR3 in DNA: TGTGCCTGGAGTGTACAGGGGGGAAATGAAAAACTGTTTTTT.

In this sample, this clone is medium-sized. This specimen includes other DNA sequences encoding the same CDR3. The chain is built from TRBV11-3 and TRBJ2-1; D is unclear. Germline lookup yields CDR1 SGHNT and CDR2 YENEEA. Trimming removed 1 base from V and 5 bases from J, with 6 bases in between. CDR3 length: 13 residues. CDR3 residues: CASSLGRNNEQFF. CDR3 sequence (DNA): TGTGCCAGCAGCTTAGGACGGAACAATGAGCAGTTCTTC. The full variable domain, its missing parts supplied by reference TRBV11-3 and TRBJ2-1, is EAGVVQSPRYKIIEKKQPVAFWCNPISGHNTLYWYLQNLGQGPELLIRYENEEAVDDSQLPKDRFSAERLKGVDSTLKIQPAELGDSAVYLCASSLGRNNEQFFGPGTRLTVL.

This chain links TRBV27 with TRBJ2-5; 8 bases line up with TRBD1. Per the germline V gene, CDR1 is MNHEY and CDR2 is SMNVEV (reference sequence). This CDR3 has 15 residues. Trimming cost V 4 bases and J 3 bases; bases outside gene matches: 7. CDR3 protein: CASSSTRTGKETQYF. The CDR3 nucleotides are TGTGCCAGCAGTTCTACCCGGACAGGGAAAGAGACCCAGTACTTC.

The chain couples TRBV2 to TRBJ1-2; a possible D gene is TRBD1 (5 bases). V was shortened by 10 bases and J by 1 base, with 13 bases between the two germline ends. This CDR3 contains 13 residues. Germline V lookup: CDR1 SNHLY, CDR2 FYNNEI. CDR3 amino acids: CAKRPRDNYGYTF. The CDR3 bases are TGTGCCAAAAGGCCCAGGGATAACTATGGCTACACCTTC. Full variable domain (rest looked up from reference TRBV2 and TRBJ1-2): EPEVTQTPSHQVTQMGQEVILRCVPISNHLYFYWYRQILGQKVEFLVSFYNNEISEKSEIFDDQFSVERPDGSNFTLKIRSTKLEDSAMYFCAKRPRDNYGYTFGSGTRLTVV.